The clone carrying this TCR beta chain appeared once. The antigen remains undetermined. The sample originates from a study of lymphopenia after photon versus proton radiotherapy. Germline CDR1 reads SEHNR; CDR2 reads FQNEAQ (reference sequence). The CDR3 sequence is 14 residues long. The V and J ends lost 1 base and 3 bases respectively, with 10 bases between them. Clones were sequenced by immunoSEQ multiplex PCR, and TCRdb holds only the in-frame ones, with some missing. The repertoire holds about 160,000 clones, with 70% to 90% as singletons. Points from the study as a whole: After the lymphocyte nadir, photon-treated repertoires showed oligoclonal expansion, especially of CD8+ Temra cells. Photon-treated patients lost naive T cells and TCR diversity; proton-treated stayed stable.

The starting material was peripheral blood, obtained from a patient treated with photon-based radiotherapy. This receptor was obtained from a man aged 50-60 years with gastric cancer. This chain joins TRBV7-9 and TRBJ2-7, with a tentative D call TRBD1 (6 bases). CDR3 loop: CASSLGQESYEQYF. DNA of the CDR3: TGTGCCAGCAGCTTAGGACAGGAGAGCTACGAGCAGTACTTC.